The 7 T cell receptor beta chains presented below share a single source sample, sequenced in a study of cytomegalovirus exposure and HLA in healthy donors. PCR was performed using 60 Vbeta and 13 Jbeta primers. TCRdb keeps only in-frame clones here, not all; method: immunoSEQ multiplex PCR. The repertoire has over 25,000 clones, about 66% of them found once; the top ten carry roughly 40%. The sample consisted of PBMCs. These receptors all stem from a male donor in good health and CMV-seropositive.

The chain carries TRBV29-1 and TRBJ1-5, with 9 bases identical to TRBD1. V was clipped by 6 bases and J by 7 bases; unmatched bases: 7. The CDR3 is made up of 13 amino acids. Looked up from germline, CDR1 is SQVTM and CDR2 is ANQGSEA. CDR3 protein: CSVQNTGGQPQHF. The CDR3, as DNA: TGCAGCGTCCAGAATACAGGGGGCCAGCCCCAGCATTTT.

The chain couples TRBV6-6 to TRBJ2-3; D unclear. The CDR3 is 16 residues long. Trimming left V 2 bases short and J 0 bases short, with 12 bases between. The V gene's germline CDR1 is MNHNY and CDR2 SVGAGI (reference sequence). The CDR3 loop is CASSYGLEVSTDTQYF. In DNA form, the CDR3 reads TGTGCCAGCAGTTACGGGCTGGAAGTTAGCACAGATACGCAGTATTTT.

The rearrangement joins TRBV6-1 to TRBJ1-6; tentative D call: TRBD1 (6 bases). The CDR3 totals 15 residues. Germline values: CDR1 MNHNS, CDR2 SASEGT. V shed 0 bases and J shed 9 bases, with 12 bases lying between them. Here the CDR3 DNA reads TGTGCCAGCAGTGAAGCCGTGGACAGAGCTTCACCCCTCCACTTT. It yields the protein CASSEAVDRASPLHF.

The chain joins TRBV10-3 to TRBJ2-7; 9 nucleotides align to TRBD2. The CDR3 is 13 amino acids. Trimming at V came to 10 bases and at J to 7 bases, leaving 11 bases not matched to a gene. Germline V gene sequence: CDR1 ENHRY, CDR2 SYGVKD. The chain's CDR3 is CATYSGRGEEQYF. DNA for the CDR3: TGTGCCACCTATAGCGGGAGAGGGGAAGAGCAGTACTTC.

V and J are TRBV10-1 and TRBJ1-3; no clear D gene. Germline V gene data show CDR1 as WNHNN and CDR2 as SYGVQD (reference sequence). V was shortened by 1 base and J by 4 bases, with 5 bases between the two germline ends. The CDR3 runs to 13 residues. Here the CDR3 reads CASSEYRGNTIYF. The CDR3 bases are TGCGCCAGCAGTGAGTACAGAGGAAACACCATATATTTT.

This rearrangement joins TRBV30 to TRBJ2-2, with 8 nucleotides matching TRBD1. Looked up from germline, CDR1 is GTSNPN and CDR2 is SVGIG (reference sequence). The CDR3 is made up of 12 amino acids. With 5 bases clipped from V and 11 bases from J, the junction kept 7 bases outside the gene matches. The CDR3 DNA is TGTGCCTGGGGACAGGGCCAAGGCGAGCTGTTTTTT. Translated, it gives CAWGQGQGELFF.

This clone was seen only once. The rearrangement uses TRBV7-2 and TRBJ1-1, with D tentatively TRBD1 (6 bases). Deletions cut 4 bases from V and 1 base from J, with 7 bases between. The CDR3 sequence is 13 residues long. Germline assignment: CDR1 SGHTA and CDR2 FQGNSA. The chain's CDR3 is CASSSGQNTEAFF. The CDR3 DNA reads TGTGCCAGCAGCTCGGGACAGAACACTGAAGCTTTCTTT.